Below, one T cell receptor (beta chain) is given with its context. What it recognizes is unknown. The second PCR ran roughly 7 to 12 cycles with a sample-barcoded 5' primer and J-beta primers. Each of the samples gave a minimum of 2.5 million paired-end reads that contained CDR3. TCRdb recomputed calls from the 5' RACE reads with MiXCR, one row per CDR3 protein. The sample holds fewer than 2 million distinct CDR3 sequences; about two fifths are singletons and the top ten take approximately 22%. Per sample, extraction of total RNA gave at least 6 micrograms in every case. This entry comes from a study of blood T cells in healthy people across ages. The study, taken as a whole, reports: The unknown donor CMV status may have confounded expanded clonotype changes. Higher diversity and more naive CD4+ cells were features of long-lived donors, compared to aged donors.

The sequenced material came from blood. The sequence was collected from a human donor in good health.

Here the CDR3 reads CASSQTGHSGANVLTF. In DNA form, the CDR3 reads TGCGCCAGCAGCCAGACCGGACACTCTGGGGCCAACGTCCTGACTTTC. The chain links TRBV4-1 to TRBJ2-6; tentative D call: TRBD1 (5 bases). Trimming cost V 3 bases and J 0 bases, with 9 bases left between them. Germline V gene data show CDR1 as MGHRA and CDR2 as YSYEKL. The CDR3 loop spans 16 amino acids.